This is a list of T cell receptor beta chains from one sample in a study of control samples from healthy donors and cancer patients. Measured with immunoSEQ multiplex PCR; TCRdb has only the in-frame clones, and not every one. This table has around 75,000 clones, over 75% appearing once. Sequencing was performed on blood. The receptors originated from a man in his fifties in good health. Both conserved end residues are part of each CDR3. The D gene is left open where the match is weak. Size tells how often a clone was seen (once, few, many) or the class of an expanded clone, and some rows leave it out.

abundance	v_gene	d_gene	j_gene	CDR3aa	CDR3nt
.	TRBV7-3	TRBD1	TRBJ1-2	CASSERPGQLYGYTF	TGTGCCAGCAGCGAACGACCGGGACAGCTCTATGGCTACACCTTC
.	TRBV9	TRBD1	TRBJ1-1	CASSARQGARTEAFF	TGTGCCAGCAGCGCCCGACAGGGGGCGCGGACTGAAGCTTTCTTT
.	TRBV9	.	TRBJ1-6	CASSVDPGNPLHF	TGTGCCAGCAGCGTGGATCCAGGGAACCCCCTCCACTTT
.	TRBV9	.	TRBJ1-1	CASSVESVGPPNTEAFF	TGTGCCAGCAGCGTAGAGTCCGTGGGGCCCCCAAACACTGAAGCTTTCTTT
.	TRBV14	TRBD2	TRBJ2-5	CASNLAGARETQYF	TGTGCCAGCAACTTAGCGGGGGCTCGGGAGACCCAGTACTTC
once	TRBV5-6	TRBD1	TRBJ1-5	CASSSDRGRNQPQHF	TGTGCCAGCAGCTCCGACAGGGGTCGCAATCAGCCCCAGCATTTT
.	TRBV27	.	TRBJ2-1	CASSLGAISYNEQFF	TGTGCCAGCAGTTTGGGCGCGATCTCCTACAATGAGCAGTTCTTC
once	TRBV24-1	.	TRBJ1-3	CATPCSGNTIYF	TGTGCCACCCCCTGCTCTGGAAACACCATATATTTT
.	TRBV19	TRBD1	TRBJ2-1	CASRKGAGSYNEQFF	TGTGCCAGTAGAAAGGGGGCCGGGTCCTACAATGAGCAGTTCTTC
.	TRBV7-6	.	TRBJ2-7	CASSLDGSEQYF	TGTGCCAGCAGCTTAGACGGCTCCGAGCAGTACTTC
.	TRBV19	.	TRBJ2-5	CASIKSSRGHGMETQYF	TGTGCCAGTATCAAGAGTTCGAGGGGACACGGGATGGAGACCCAGTACTTC
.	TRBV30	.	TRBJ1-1	CAWRRTVNTEAFF	TGTGCCTGGAGGAGGACGGTGAACACTGAAGCTTTCTTT
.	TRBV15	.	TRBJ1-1	CATSRSGQSNTEAFF	TGTGCCACCAGCAGATCGGGACAATCGAACACTGAAGCTTTCTTT
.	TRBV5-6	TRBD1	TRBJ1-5	CASSVVDRGFNQPQHF	TGTGCCAGCAGCGTTGTTGACAGGGGCTTCAATCAGCCCCAGCATTTT
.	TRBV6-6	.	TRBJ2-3	CASSYSRDRTDTQYF	TGTGCCAGCAGTTACTCGAGGGACCGCACAGATACGCAGTATTTT
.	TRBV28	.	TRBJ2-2	CASSLAGGSTGELFF	TGTGCCAGCAGTTTAGCCGGGGGCAGCACCGGGGAGCTGTTTTTT
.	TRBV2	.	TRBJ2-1	CASSAPGEQFF	TGTGCCAGCAGTGCTCCGGGTGAGCAGTTCTTC
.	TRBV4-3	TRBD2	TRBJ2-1	CASSRGTSGSMDYNEQFF	TGCGCCAGCAGCCGCGGGACTAGCGGGAGTATGGACTACAATGAGCAGTTCTTC
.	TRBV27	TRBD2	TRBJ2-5	CASSLYGLAGYSSQETQYF	TGTGCCAGCAGTTTATATGGACTAGCGGGGTACTCGTCCCAGGAGACCCAGTACTTC
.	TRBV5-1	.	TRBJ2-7	CASSPWDPTYEQYF	TGCGCCAGCAGCCCCTGGGACCCGACCTACGAGCAGTACTTC
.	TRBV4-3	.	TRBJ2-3	CASSQDDTFVADTQYF	TGCGCCAGCAGCCAAGATGATACTTTCGTGGCAGATACGCAGTATTTT
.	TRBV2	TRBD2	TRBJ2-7	CASSIAGGSYEQYF	TGTGCCAGCAGCATAGCGGGAGGGTCCTACGAGCAGTACTTC